This T cell receptor beta chain was sequenced for a study of cytomegalovirus exposure and HLA in healthy donors. The overall study: The 100 to 150 validation repertoires and the approximately 700 first-cohort repertoires shared a platform, a later analysis reported. General study findings and limits: In vitro work confirmed that a few CMV-associated chains recognize CMV antigens. The study labeled more than 150 TCR beta chains cytomegalovirus-associated. Most TCRs appeared rarely, but some public TCRs recurred in many donors.

Trimming cost V 1 base and J 0 bases, with 9 bases left between them. Germline V CDR1 and CDR2: KGHSH, LQKENI. CDR3 length: 15 amino acids. This clone has a single count. Its antigen is unknown. Libraries were prepared by immunoSEQ multiplex PCR; TCRdb keeps only in-frame clonotypes and omits some of them. The data contain approximately 180,000 clones, 86% of them seen just once; the ten biggest clones take up roughly 1.6%. This clonotype was sampled from a woman younger than 35 in good health and CMV-seronegative. J is TRBJ1-2 and V is TRBV18; the D gene is possibly TRBD1 (6 bases). The specimen sequenced was PBMCs. The CDR3 region is CASSPQRDTNYGYTF. CDR3 in DNA: TGTGCCAGCTCACCACAACGGGACACTAACTATGGCTACACCTTC.